Listed below are T cell receptor beta chains from one sample, sequenced in a study of cytomegalovirus exposure and HLA in healthy donors. TCRdb's table, derived via immunoSEQ multiplex PCR, lists solely in-frame clones and lacks some. Altogether over 150,000 clones are present, about 90% being singletons, with the ten largest covering over 0.2%. The sequenced sample consisted of PBMCs. Receptors originate from a girl under three years old in good health and CMV-seronegative. CDR3s include the opening cysteine and the closing phenylalanine or tryptophan. A D gene is named only where the DNA matches it firmly. A clone size is listed for some rows: how often the clone was seen (once, few, many), or a class if it is expanded.

v_call: TRBV9; d_call: TRBD2; clone_size: few; j_call: TRBJ2-7; cdr3_aa: CASSFSGESYEQYF; cdr3_nt: TGTGCCAGCAGCTTTAGCGGGGAATCCTACGAGCAGTACTTC
v_call: TRBV18; d_call: TRBD1; clone_size: NA; j_call: TRBJ1-1; cdr3_aa: CASSPPEGAANTEAFF; cdr3_nt: TGTGCCAGCTCACCACCGGAGGGGGCCGCGAACACTGAAGCTTTCTTT
v_call: TRBV6-5; d_call: TRBD2; clone_size: NA; j_call: TRBJ2-7; cdr3_aa: CASSYWTSGSYEQYF; cdr3_nt: TGTGCCAGCAGTTACTGGACTAGCGGGAGTTACGAGCAGTACTTC
v_call: TRBV11-2; d_call: NA; clone_size: NA; j_call: TRBJ1-3; cdr3_aa: CASSSSGYSGNTIYF; cdr3_nt: TGTGCCAGCAGCTCCTCAGGGTACTCTGGAAACACCATATATTTT
v_call: TRBV30; d_call: NA; clone_size: NA; j_call: TRBJ1-4; cdr3_aa: CAWSVNGRSNEKLFF; cdr3_nt: TGTGCCTGGAGTGTAAATGGCCGGAGTAATGAAAAACTGTTTTTT
v_call: TRBV5-1; d_call: NA; clone_size: NA; j_call: TRBJ2-7; cdr3_aa: CASISSFSAHEQYF; cdr3_nt: TGCGCCAGCATTAGTAGTTTCTCTGCCCACGAGCAGTACTTC
v_call: TRBV14; d_call: NA; clone_size: NA; j_call: TRBJ2-6; cdr3_aa: CASSQVGEGRYAGANVLTF; cdr3_nt: TGTGCCAGCAGCCAGGTGGGCGAGGGGAGGTATGCTGGGGCCAACGTCCTGACTTTC
v_call: TRBV27; d_call: TRBD1; clone_size: NA; j_call: TRBJ1-6; cdr3_aa: CASRLRGRDSPLHF; cdr3_nt: TGTGCCAGCAGACTCAGGGGGCGCGACTCACCCCTCCACTTT
v_call: TRBV11-2; d_call: TRBD1; clone_size: NA; j_call: TRBJ2-7; cdr3_aa: CASSGAHRGEQYF; cdr3_nt: TGTGCCAGCAGCGGAGCCCACAGGGGCGAGCAGTACTTC
v_call: TRBV30; d_call: NA; clone_size: once; j_call: TRBJ1-1; cdr3_aa: CAWSRQGGTEAFF; cdr3_nt: TGTGCCTGGAGTCGGCAGGGCGGCACTGAAGCTTTCTTT
v_call: TRBV5-1; d_call: NA; clone_size: NA; j_call: TRBJ2-3; cdr3_aa: CASSGGSRNTQYF; cdr3_nt: TGCGCCAGCAGCGGGGGCTCCCGCAATACGCAGTATTTT
v_call: TRBV4-1; d_call: TRBD1; clone_size: NA; j_call: TRBJ1-1; cdr3_aa: CASSQALFDRGYLNEAFF; cdr3_nt: TGCGCCAGCAGCCAAGCTCTATTTGACAGGGGATACCTGAATGAAGCTTTCTTT
v_call: TRBV11-2; d_call: TRBD2; clone_size: NA; j_call: TRBJ2-1; cdr3_aa: CASSLRDYTYNEQFF; cdr3_nt: TGTGCCAGCAGCTTACGGGACTACACATACAATGAGCAGTTCTTC
v_call: TRBV5-1; d_call: TRBD1; clone_size: NA; j_call: TRBJ2-3; cdr3_aa: CASTPTGGPFTDTQYF; cdr3_nt: TGCGCCAGCACTCCTACAGGGGGCCCCTTCACAGATACGCAGTATTTT
v_call: TRBV29-1; d_call: NA; clone_size: once; j_call: TRBJ1-1; cdr3_aa: CSVTQGNTEAFF; cdr3_nt: TGCAGCGTTACTCAGGGGAACACTGAAGCTTTCTTT
v_call: TRBV4-1; d_call: TRBD1; clone_size: NA; j_call: TRBJ2-2; cdr3_aa: CASSQEDRGRGGELFF; cdr3_nt: TGCGCCAGCAGCCAAGAGGACAGGGGGCGAGGCGGGGAGCTGTTTTTT
v_call: TRBV6-5; d_call: NA; clone_size: NA; j_call: TRBJ1-1; cdr3_aa: CASSYSNEGNTEAFF; cdr3_nt: TGTGCCAGCAGTTACTCGAACGAGGGGAACACTGAAGCTTTCTTT
v_call: TRBV5-1; d_call: TRBD2; clone_size: NA; j_call: TRBJ2-3; cdr3_aa: CASSLTSGRDTQYF; cdr3_nt: TGCGCCAGCAGCTTGACTAGCGGGAGAGATACGCAGTATTTT
v_call: TRBV6-5; d_call: NA; clone_size: NA; j_call: TRBJ2-1; cdr3_aa: CASSYRAGGYNEQFF; cdr3_nt: TGTGCCAGCAGTTACAGGGCAGGAGGCTACAATGAGCAGTTCTTC
v_call: TRBV7-2; d_call: NA; clone_size: once; j_call: TRBJ2-1; cdr3_aa: CASSLAPRGSYNEQFF; cdr3_nt: TGTGCCAGCAGCTTAGCCCCAAGAGGCTCCTACAATGAGCAGTTCTTC
v_call: TRBV9; d_call: NA; clone_size: once; j_call: TRBJ1-1; cdr3_aa: CASSPLFGPEAFF; cdr3_nt: TGTGCCAGCAGCCCGCTATTTGGTCCTGAAGCTTTCTTT
v_call: TRBV18; d_call: NA; clone_size: NA; j_call: TRBJ1-4; cdr3_aa: CASSLAAGVDEKLFF; cdr3_nt: TGTGCCAGCTCACTCGCTGCGGGCGTGGATGAAAAACTGTTTTTT
v_call: TRBV29-1; d_call: TRBD2; clone_size: NA; j_call: TRBJ2-3; cdr3_aa: CSAEAGTTDTQYF; cdr3_nt: TGCAGCGCCGAAGCGGGGACCACAGATACGCAGTATTTT
v_call: TRBV7-8; d_call: TRBD2; clone_size: few; j_call: TRBJ2-5; cdr3_aa: CASMGWGGGQETQYF; cdr3_nt: TGTGCCAGCATGGGATGGGGGGGAGGACAAGAGACCCAGTACTTC
v_call: TRBV7-3; d_call: NA; clone_size: NA; j_call: TRBJ2-1; cdr3_aa: CASSLSVVGGRARIGGVSYNEQFF; cdr3_nt: TGTGCCAGCAGCTTAAGCGTAGTTGGAGGAAGGGCCAGGATCGGGGGAGTGTCTTACAATGAGCAGTTCTTC
v_call: TRBV25-1; d_call: NA; clone_size: NA; j_call: TRBJ1-2; cdr3_aa: CASSAGNGYTF; cdr3_nt: TGTGCCAGCAGTGCCGGGAATGGCTACACCTTC
v_call: TRBV5-1; d_call: TRBD2; clone_size: NA; j_call: TRBJ2-7; cdr3_aa: CASSLGTSGTYEQYF; cdr3_nt: TGCGCCAGCAGCTTGGGGACTAGCGGCACCTACGAGCAGTACTTC
v_call: TRBV9; d_call: TRBD1; clone_size: NA; j_call: TRBJ2-7; cdr3_aa: CASSPWDSYEQYF; cdr3_nt: TGTGCCAGCAGCCCGTGGGACAGCTACGAGCAGTACTTC
v_call: TRBV5-6; d_call: TRBD2; clone_size: NA; j_call: TRBJ2-1; cdr3_aa: CASSLAGEGDNEQFF; cdr3_nt: TGTGCCAGCAGCCTAGCGGGAGAAGGGGACAATGAGCAGTTCTTC
v_call: TRBV5-1; d_call: TRBD2; clone_size: once; j_call: TRBJ2-1; cdr3_aa: CASSQIGLGTYNEQFF; cdr3_nt: TGCGCCAGCAGCCAAATCGGACTAGGCACCTACAATGAGCAGTTCTTC
v_call: TRBV11-2; d_call: NA; clone_size: NA; j_call: TRBJ2-3; cdr3_aa: CASSSSPVPHTQYF; cdr3_nt: TGTGCCAGCAGCTCCTCCCCGGTGCCCCATACGCAGTATTTT
v_call: TRBV29-1; d_call: NA; clone_size: NA; j_call: TRBJ1-2; cdr3_aa: CSVESSGGSGYTF; cdr3_nt: TGCAGCGTTGAGTCGTCGGGGGGAAGTGGCTACACCTTC
v_call: TRBV5-6; d_call: NA; clone_size: NA; j_call: TRBJ2-7; cdr3_aa: CASSLDREGYEQYF; cdr3_nt: TGTGCCAGCAGCTTGGACAGGGAGGGCTACGAGCAGTACTTC
v_call: TRBV5-4; d_call: TRBD2; clone_size: NA; j_call: TRBJ2-5; cdr3_aa: CASSLAPSGGGRETQYF; cdr3_nt: TGTGCCAGCAGCTTGGCACCTAGCGGGGGGGGACGGGAGACCCAGTACTTC
v_call: TRBV2; d_call: TRBD1; clone_size: once; j_call: TRBJ1-1; cdr3_aa: CASSDRGANTEAFF; cdr3_nt: TGTGCCAGCAGCGACAGGGGGGCTAACACTGAAGCTTTCTTT
v_call: TRBV11-2; d_call: NA; clone_size: NA; j_call: TRBJ2-7; cdr3_aa: CASSFPRLTTYEQYF; cdr3_nt: TGTGCCAGCAGCTTCCCAAGACTAACGACCTACGAGCAGTACTTC
v_call: TRBV10-3; d_call: NA; clone_size: NA; j_call: TRBJ2-7; cdr3_aa: CASKIGGTTLSEQYF; cdr3_nt: TGTGCCTCAAAGATCGGCGGTACCACACTCTCCGAGCAGTACTTC
v_call: TRBV6-6; d_call: TRBD1; clone_size: NA; j_call: TRBJ2-1; cdr3_aa: CASSYSGTGGHEQFF; cdr3_nt: TGTGCCAGCAGTTACTCCGGTACAGGGGGCCATGAGCAGTTCTTC
v_call: TRBV7-9; d_call: TRBD1; clone_size: NA; j_call: TRBJ1-1; cdr3_aa: CASRRWTGMNTEAFF; cdr3_nt: TGTGCCAGCAGACGCTGGACAGGGATGAACACTGAAGCTTTCTTT